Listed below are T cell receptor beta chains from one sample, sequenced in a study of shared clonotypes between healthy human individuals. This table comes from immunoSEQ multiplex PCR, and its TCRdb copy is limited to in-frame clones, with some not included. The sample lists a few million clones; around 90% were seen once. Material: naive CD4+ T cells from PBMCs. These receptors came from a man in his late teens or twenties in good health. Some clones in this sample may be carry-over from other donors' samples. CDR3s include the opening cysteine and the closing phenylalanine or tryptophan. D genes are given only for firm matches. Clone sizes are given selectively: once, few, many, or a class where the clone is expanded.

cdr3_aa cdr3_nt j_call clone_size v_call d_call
CASSPVGSGGTGELFF TGTGCCAGCTCACCAGTCGGAAGCGGCGGTACCGGGGAGCTGTTTTTT TRBJ2-2 . TRBV18 .
CASRYTGELFF TGTGCCAGCAGATACACCGGGGAGCTGTTTTTT TRBJ2-2 . TRBV6-6 .
CASSFLASGNFYNEQFF TGCGCCAGCAGCTTTTTGGCTAGCGGGAATTTCTACAATGAGCAGTTCTTC TRBJ2-1 . TRBV5-1 TRBD2
CASSPSPLSASYTF TGTGCCAGCAGCCCGAGCCCCCTTAGCGCGAGCTACACCTTC TRBJ1-2 . TRBV5-4 .
CASSRQGVGVTEAFF TGTGCCAGCAGCCGACAGGGGGTGGGGGTCACTGAAGCTTTCTTT TRBJ1-1 . TRBV2 TRBD1
CSANRDRGSGTEAFF TGCAGCGCCAACCGGGACAGGGGGAGTGGGACTGAAGCTTTCTTT TRBJ1-1 . TRBV29-1 TRBD1
CASSVETGRNTQYF TGTGCCAGCAGCGTAGAGACAGGACGAAATACGCAGTATTTT TRBJ2-3 . TRBV9 .
CAWSVLGARRAFF TGTGCCTGGAGTGTACTCGGGGCCCGGCGGGCTTTCTTT TRBJ1-1 . TRBV30 .
CASSPRTDSYGYTF TGTGCCAGCAGTCCCCGGACCGACAGCTATGGCTACACCTTC TRBJ1-2 . TRBV27 .
CASSQDNRGYEQYF TGTGCCAGCAGCCAAGATAACAGGGGCTACGAGCAGTACTTC TRBJ2-7 . TRBV4-2 TRBD1
CASSLYAAGDEKLFF TGTGCCAGCAGCTTATATGCGGCGGGGGATGAAAAACTGTTTTTT TRBJ1-4 . TRBV7-9 .
CASSLVTGGPRNEQFF TGCGCCAGCAGCTTGGTGACGGGAGGGCCGAGGAATGAGCAGTTCTTC TRBJ2-1 . TRBV5-1 TRBD2
CSVRGANVLTF TGCAGCGTCCGGGGGGCCAACGTCCTGACTTTC TRBJ2-6 . TRBV29-1 .
CASSLEAASYGYTF TGTGCCAGCAGCTTGGAGGCGGCTTCCTATGGCTACACCTTC TRBJ1-2 . TRBV5-4 .
CASSHYSTWGDTQYF TGTGCCAGCAGTCATTACTCAACCTGGGGAGATACGCAGTATTTT TRBJ2-3 . TRBV7-9 .
CASSAGPTNYGYTF TGTGCCAGCAGCGCGGGACCGACAAACTATGGCTACACCTTC TRBJ1-2 . TRBV9 .
CASSSNRQVLNTEAFF TGTGCCAGCAGTTCCAACCGACAGGTCTTGAACACTGAAGCTTTCTTT TRBJ1-1 . TRBV27 .
CASSQSRTGGLDQPQHF TGTGCCAGCAGCCAATCAAGGACAGGGGGCTTGGATCAGCCCCAGCATTTT TRBJ1-5 . TRBV13 TRBD1
CAISAIENEKLFF TGTGCCATCAGTGCGATTGAAAATGAAAAACTGTTTTTT TRBJ1-4 . TRBV10-3 .
CASSFQGGANVLTF TGTGCCAGCAGTTTTCAAGGGGGCGCCAACGTCCTGACTTTC TRBJ2-6 . TRBV27 TRBD1
CASSVRGESGNTIYF TGTGCCAGCAGCGTCCGAGGGGAATCTGGAAACACCATATATTTT TRBJ1-3 . TRBV11-3 .
CASSGTSGSLETQYF TGTGCCAGCAGTGGGACTAGCGGGAGCTTGGAGACCCAGTACTTC TRBJ2-5 . TRBV2 TRBD2
CASSLPGTGGTQYF TGTGCCAGCAGCTTGCCCGGGACAGGAGGGACCCAGTACTTC TRBJ2-5 . TRBV5-4 TRBD1
CATSRRVNTGELFF TGTGCCACCAGCCGACGGGTGAACACCGGGGAGCTGTTTTTT TRBJ2-2 . TRBV15 .
CAWSAGRSPLHF TGTGCCTGGAGCGCCGGCCGATCACCCCTCCACTTT TRBJ1-6 . TRBV30 .
CASRETGTDEQYF TGTGCCAGCAGAGAAACAGGGACTGACGAGCAGTACTTC TRBJ2-7 . TRBV6-1 .
CASSLAPYQDAEKLFF TGCGCCAGCAGCTTGGCTCCCTACCAAGATGCGGAAAAACTGTTTTTT TRBJ1-4 . TRBV5-1 .
CASIRAGTTGELFF TGTGCCAGCATCCGGGCAGGGACCACCGGGGAGCTGTTTTTT TRBJ2-2 once TRBV28 .
CASSIRTVNTGELFF TGTGCCAGTAGTATAAGGACAGTGAACACCGGGGAGCTGTTTTTT TRBJ2-2 once TRBV19 .
CASRRPSSGNTIYF TGTGCCTCACGGAGACCGAGCTCTGGAAACACCATATATTTT TRBJ1-3 once TRBV11-2 .
CSARLASSTDTQYF TGCAGCGCGCGACTAGCGTCTAGCACAGATACGCAGTATTTT TRBJ2-3 . TRBV29-1 TRBD2
CASSPSGRIGGSYEQYF TGTGCCAGCAGCCCCAGCGGGAGGATAGGAGGCTCCTACGAGCAGTACTTC TRBJ2-7 . TRBV5-4 TRBD2
CASSVGVDRGETQYF TGTGCCAGCAGCGTAGGGGTGGACAGGGGGGAGACCCAGTACTTC TRBJ2-5 . TRBV9 TRBD1
CASSFTAAGELFF TGCGCCAGCAGCTTTACCGCCGCCGGGGAGCTGTTTTTT TRBJ2-2 . TRBV5-1 .
CATSVREGTDTQYF TGTGCCACCAGCGTGCGGGAGGGCACAGATACGCAGTATTTT TRBJ2-3 . TRBV15 TRBD2
CASSPGPRGSEQYF TGTGCCAGCTCACCGGGCCCTAGGGGGAGCGAGCAGTACTTC TRBJ2-7 . TRBV18 .
CASSEGGTSRGTDTQYF TGTGCCAGCAGTGAGGGAGGGACTAGCAGGGGCACAGATACGCAGTATTTT TRBJ2-3 . TRBV25-1 TRBD2
CASSLAYRQETNEKLFF TGTGCCAGCAGCTTAGCTTACCGACAGGAAACTAATGAAAAACTGTTTTTT TRBJ1-4 . TRBV7-9 .
CASSQERGLAYNEQFF TGTGCCAGCAGCCAAGAACGAGGACTAGCCTACAATGAGCAGTTCTTC TRBJ2-1 . TRBV14 TRBD2
CASSLGSSGGTYEQYF TGTGCCAGCAGCTTAGGGTCTAGCGGAGGGACCTACGAGCAGTACTTC TRBJ2-7 . TRBV11-1 TRBD2
CASSLRDIDNEQFF TGCGCCAGCAGCCTCCGGGACATAGACAATGAGCAGTTCTTC TRBJ2-1 . TRBV5-1 .
CASSGGQGEAGELFF TGTGCCAGCAGTGGTGGACAGGGAGAAGCCGGGGAGCTGTTTTTT TRBJ2-2 . TRBV6-4 TRBD1
CASSLRLGTLSLAYTF TGTGCCAGCAGCTTAAGGCTCGGGACCCTCTCACTGGCGTACACCTTC TRBJ1-2 . TRBV7-8 .
CAISESPRVNTEAFF TGTGCCATCAGTGAGTCGCCCAGGGTGAACACTGAAGCTTTCTTT TRBJ1-1 . TRBV10-3 .
CASTMNTEAFF TGTGCCAGCACAATGAACACTGAAGCTTTCTTT TRBJ1-1 few TRBV28 .
CASSTGGPNQPQHF TGCGCCAGCAGTACAGGGGGCCCCAATCAGCCCCAGCATTTT TRBJ1-5 . TRBV4-1 TRBD1
CASSYRDRNYNEQFF TGTGCCAGCAGCTATAGAGACAGAAACTACAATGAGCAGTTCTTC TRBJ2-1 once TRBV11-3 .
CASSAQGGYEKLFF TGTGCCAGCAGCGCACAGGGAGGGTATGAAAAACTGTTTTTT TRBJ1-4 . TRBV9 .
CASSTGYGTSYEQYF TGTGCCAGCAGCACAGGGTACGGGACTTCCTACGAGCAGTACTTC TRBJ2-7 . TRBV7-2 .
CASSLGLAGAGDTQYF TGTGCCAGCAGCTTGGGACTAGCGGGAGCGGGGGATACGCAGTATTTT TRBJ2-3 once TRBV7-9 TRBD2
CAWSATRRLAGSPSYNEQFF TGTGCCTGGAGCGCTACCCGGCGCCTAGCGGGATCACCCTCCTACAATGAGCAGTTCTTC TRBJ2-1 . TRBV30 TRBD2
CASIRSPQGYGYTF TGTGCCAGCATAAGGTCCCCCCAGGGCTATGGCTACACCTTC TRBJ1-2 . TRBV2 .
CASTTASVYTF TGTGCCAGCACGACGGCTAGTGTCTACACCTTC TRBJ1-2 . TRBV6-1 .
CASSKAGDRVSCEGQYF TGTGCCAGCAGCAAAGCTGGGGACAGGGTTTCCTGCGAGGGGCAGTACTTC TRBJ2-7 once TRBV21-1 .